The clone carrying this TCR beta chain was recorded many times. V lost 4 bases and J 5 bases, leaving 12 bases between the germline ends. The CDR3 sequence is 13 residues long. Looked up from germline, CDR1 is SQVTM and CDR2 is ANQGSEA. Preparation methods for the bulk TCR libraries were those previously described, with listed TCR primers. MiXCR, run by TCRdb on the PCR reads, gives a single entry per CDR3 protein. The data show about 300,000 distinct CDR3 sequences, with about a fifth seen just once and 0.81% held by the top ten. When naive CD8 T cells were sorted, they were gated as CD8+CD4-CCR7+CD45RA+. This entry belongs to a study of molecular identifiers for immune sequencing clone quantification.

Sequenced input: naive CD8+ T cells from blood, with Jurkat cell RNA spiked in. Subset defined: FACS-sorted CD8+CD4-CCR7+CD45RA+ naive T cells. The V and J genes are TRBV29-1 and TRBJ2-1; possibly TRBD1 for D (6 bases). The origin of this receptor is a human donor in good health. Some libraries in this study had Jurkat cell RNA spiked in. This CDR3 is CSVVRDTDNEQFF. The CDR3 nucleotides read TGCAGCGTTGTTCGGGACACTGACAATGAGCAGTTCTTC.